The entry below gives a single TCR beta chain sequence along with its context. The data stem from a study of PD-1 blockade in classical Hodgkin lymphoma. Assay used: immunoSEQ multiplex PCR; TCRdb lists only in-frame clones, some missing. The table shows 19,000 or so clones, with approximately 89% occurring only once. Time point of the sample: cycle 4 day 1 (C4D1), after about 6 weeks of nivolumab. In every patient, relapse followed autologous stem cell transplantation, while exposure to brentuximab vedotin differed. The TCR comes from a human donor with classical Hodgkin lymphoma. The sequences come from peripheral blood mononuclear cells (PBMCs), collected before the fourth cycle of nivolumab.

CDR3: CASSLVGQGAPTGKLFF. CDR3 DNA sequence: TGTGCCAGCAGCTTAGTAGGACAGGGGGCTCCAACGGGAAAACTGTTTTTT. The genes are TRBV11-2 and TRBJ1-4, with 11 bases identical to TRBD1. The germline CDR1 and CDR2 sequences are SGHAT and FQNNGV. The CDR3 covers 17 residues. Trimming cost V 1 base and J 10 bases; bases outside gene matches: 11.